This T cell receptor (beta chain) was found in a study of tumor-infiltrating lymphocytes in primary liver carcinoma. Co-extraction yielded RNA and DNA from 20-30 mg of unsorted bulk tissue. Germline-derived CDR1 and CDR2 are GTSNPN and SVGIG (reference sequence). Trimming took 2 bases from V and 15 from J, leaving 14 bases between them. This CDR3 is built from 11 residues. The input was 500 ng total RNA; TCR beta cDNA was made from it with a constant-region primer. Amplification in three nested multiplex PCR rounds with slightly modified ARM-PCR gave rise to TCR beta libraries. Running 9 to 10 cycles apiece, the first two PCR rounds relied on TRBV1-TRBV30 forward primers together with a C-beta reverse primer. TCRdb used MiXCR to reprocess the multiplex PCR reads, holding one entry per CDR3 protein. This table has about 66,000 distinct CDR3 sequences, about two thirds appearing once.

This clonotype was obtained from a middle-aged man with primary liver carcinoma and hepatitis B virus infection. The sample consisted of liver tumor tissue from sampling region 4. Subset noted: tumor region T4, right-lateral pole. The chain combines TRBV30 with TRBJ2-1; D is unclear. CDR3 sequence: CAWSTADGRFF. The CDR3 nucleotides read TGTGCCTGGAGTACCGCCGATGGGCGGTTCTTC. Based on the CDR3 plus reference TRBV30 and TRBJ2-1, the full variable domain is SQTIHQWPATLVQPVGSPLSLECTVEGTSNPNLYWYRQAAGRGLQLLFYSVGIGQISSEVPQNLSASRPQDRQFILSSKKLLLSDSGFYLCAWSTADGRFFGPGTRLTVL.